Listed below are T cell receptor beta chains from one sample, sequenced in a study of T cells in Graves' hyperthyroidism and ophthalmopathy. TCRdb reprocessed the multiplex PCR reads with MiXCR, giving one entry per CDR3 protein. Among approximately 560,000 distinct CDR3 sequences, approximately 14% were seen once, and the ten largest hold around 7.8%. Sequences were obtained from blood. The receptor set was obtained from a woman in her thirties with Graves' hyperthyroidism. CDR3s include the opening cysteine and the closing phenylalanine or tryptophan. Each record gives: J gene, V gene, CDR3 protein.

TRBJ2-5 TRBV7-9 CASRPTGTQETQYF
TRBJ2-5 TRBV12-3/TRBV12-4 CASRLKSPTGDGETQYF
TRBJ2-3 TRBV5-1 CASSLGTSTDAQYF
TRBJ2-1 TRBV7-2 CASSSGLAMWDEQFF
TRBJ2-3 TRBV6-9 CASSYILTSGKSDTQYF
TRBJ2-7 TRBV20-1 CSASNDQPRLAGGSYEQYF
TRBJ1-3 TRBV5-1 CASSLVGDRAGNTIYF
TRBJ1-6 TRBV30 CAWSVDRAAYNSPLHF
TRBJ2-5 TRBV9 CASSSSTGGETQYF
TRBJ2-2 TRBV7-8 CASSTPGGTGGELFF
TRBJ1-1 TRBV6-1 CASSEARRTRGAFF
TRBJ2-1 TRBV2 CASSVLPGGPASEQFF
TRBJ2-7 TRBV27 CASSGGSPGEQYF
TRBJ2-7 TRBV11-2 CASSLESRRAGRPSREQYF
TRBJ1-2 TRBV18 CASSPQASPGQGHYGYTF
TRBJ2-7 TRBV3-1 CASSQETGQYEQYF
TRBJ2-7 TRBV20-1 CSARALAGGINEQYF
TRBJ2-7 TRBV30 CAWSLPGASYEQYF
TRBJ2-3 TRBV20-1 CSARGQASSTDTQYF
TRBJ2-2 TRBV27 CASSFMSESRELFF
TRBJ1-1 TRBV15 CATSSGGVSDTEAFF
TRBJ2-5 TRBV4-1 CASSQDRGGVIQETQYF
TRBJ2-1 TRBV15 CATSSRGGGLDEQFF
TRBJ2-1 TRBV28 CASRTQRNGGNEQFF
TRBJ2-7 TRBV4-1 CASNQAGRGAYEQYF
TRBJ2-1 TRBV27 CASSSSAGKYNEQFF
TRBJ2-1 TRBV24-1 CATSDPRQGSEQFF
TRBJ2-7 TRBV20-1 CSARGERGEAYEQYF
TRBJ2-7 TRBV10-3 CAIQGDRYQYEQYF
TRBJ2-1 TRBV29-1 CSVEEGLAGDEQFF
TRBJ2-1 TRBV4-1 CASSQYPRREGPRDNEQFF
TRBJ2-5 TRBV30 CAWTDRPGLVGETQYF
TRBJ1-1 TRBV7-3 CASSSGRNTEAFF
TRBJ2-6 TRBV6-1 CASTSSQREWRGANVLTF
TRBJ1-3 TRBV3-1 CASSRVTKVSGNTIYF
TRBJ2-6 TRBV3-1 CASSWDRESSGANVLTF
TRBJ1-6 TRBV7-9 CASSSGRADSPLHF
TRBJ2-3 TRBV7-9 CASSFTLAGGDTQYF
TRBJ1-3 TRBV28 CASSPGTTGNTIYF
TRBJ2-1 TRBV6-1 CASSSTSGRFDNEQFF
TRBJ2-1 TRBV20-1 CSALAGGVGNEQFF
TRBJ2-3 TRBV27 CASTSLGTSGISADTQYF
TRBJ2-1 TRBV12-5 CASGMVGSSGGNYNEQFF
TRBJ2-1 TRBV30 CAWSVRVPYNEQFF
TRBJ2-5 TRBV5-1 CASSLGGGMETQYF